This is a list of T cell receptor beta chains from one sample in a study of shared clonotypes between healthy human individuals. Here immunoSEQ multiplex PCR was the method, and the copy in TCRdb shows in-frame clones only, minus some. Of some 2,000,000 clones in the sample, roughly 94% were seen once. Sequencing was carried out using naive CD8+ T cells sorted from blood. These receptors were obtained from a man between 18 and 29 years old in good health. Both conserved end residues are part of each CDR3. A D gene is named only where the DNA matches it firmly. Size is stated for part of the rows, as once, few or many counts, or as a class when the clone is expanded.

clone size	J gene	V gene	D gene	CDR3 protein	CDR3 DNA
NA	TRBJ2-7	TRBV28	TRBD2	CASSFPAGDSYEQYF	TGTGCCAGCAGTTTTCCAGCGGGGGACTCCTACGAGCAGTACTTC
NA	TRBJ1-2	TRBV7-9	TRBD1	CASSIQQGIIHGYTF	TGTGCCAGCAGCATCCAACAGGGGATAATACATGGCTACACCTTC
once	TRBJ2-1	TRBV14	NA	CASSPRRVDEQFF	TGTGCCAGCAGCCCACGGCGCGTCGATGAGCAGTTCTTC
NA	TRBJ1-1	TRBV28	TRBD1	CASADRAQGAFF	TGTGCCAGCGCCGACAGGGCCCAAGGAGCTTTCTTT
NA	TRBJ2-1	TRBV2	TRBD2	CASSVPSGLGAYNEQFF	TGTGCCAGCAGTGTCCCTAGCGGCCTGGGTGCCTACAATGAGCAGTTCTTC
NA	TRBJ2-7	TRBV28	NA	CASSSPTETSPYEQYF	TGTGCCAGCAGTTCCCCTACAGAGACCTCCCCCTACGAGCAGTACTTC
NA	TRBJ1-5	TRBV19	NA	CASSDFRSVSQPQHF	TGTGCCAGTAGTGATTTTAGGTCGGTGAGTCAGCCCCAGCATTTT
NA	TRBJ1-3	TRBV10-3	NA	CAISESMGGAPGNTIYF	TGTGCCATCAGTGAGTCGATGGGGGGCGCCCCTGGAAACACCATATATTTT
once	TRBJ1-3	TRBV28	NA	CASSLPRRSGNTIYF	TGTGCCAGCAGTTTACCCCGCCGCTCTGGAAACACCATATATTTT
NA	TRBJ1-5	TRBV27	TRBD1	CASSSGQGRSQPQHF	TGTGCCAGCAGTTCGGGACAGGGAAGGAGTCAGCCCCAGCATTTT
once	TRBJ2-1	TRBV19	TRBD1	CASSTRTGTNEQFF	TGTGCCAGTAGTACCCGGACAGGGACCAATGAGCAGTTCTTC
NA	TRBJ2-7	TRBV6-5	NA	CASSDDRFPYEQYF	TGTGCCAGCAGCGACGACAGGTTCCCCTACGAGCAGTACTTC
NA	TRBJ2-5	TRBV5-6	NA	CASSLSAHQETQYF	TGTGCCAGCAGCTTGTCGGCACACCAAGAGACCCAGTACTTC
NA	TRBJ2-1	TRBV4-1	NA	CASSQETWPYNEQFF	TGCGCCAGCAGCCAAGAGACCTGGCCTTACAATGAGCAGTTCTTC
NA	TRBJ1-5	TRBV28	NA	CASSLGVQPQHF	TGTGCCAGCAGTTTAGGGGTTCAGCCCCAGCATTTT
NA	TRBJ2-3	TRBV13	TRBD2	CASTGLVRDTQYF	TGTGCCAGCACCGGACTAGTGCGTGATACGCAGTATTTT
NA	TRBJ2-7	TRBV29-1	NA	CSVETGVAYEQYF	TGCAGCGTTGAAACGGGAGTAGCCTACGAGCAGTACTTC
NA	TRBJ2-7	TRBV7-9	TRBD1	CASSLSTRTGGYEQYF	TGTGCCAGCAGCTTATCGACCCGGACAGGGGGGTACGAGCAGTACTTC
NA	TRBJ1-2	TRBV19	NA	CASSIIQGGYGYTF	TGTGCCAGTAGTATAATTCAGGGCGGCTATGGCTACACCTTC
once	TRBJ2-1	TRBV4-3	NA	CASSQVLVAYNEQFF	TGCGCCAGCAGCCAAGTTCTAGTCGCCTACAATGAGCAGTTCTTC
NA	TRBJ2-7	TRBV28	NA	CASSLDNSYEQYF	TGTGCCAGCAGTTTGGACAACTCCTACGAGCAGTACTTC
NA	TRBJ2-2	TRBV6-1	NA	CASSPTGYTGELFF	TGTGCCAGCAGCCCAACAGGTTACACCGGGGAGCTGTTTTTT
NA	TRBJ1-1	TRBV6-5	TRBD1	CASSYQAGGTEAFF	TGTGCCAGCAGTTACCAGGCAGGGGGCACTGAAGCTTTCTTT
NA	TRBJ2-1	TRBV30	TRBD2	CASEGTSSSEQFF	TGTGCCTCGGAGGGGACTAGCTCAAGTGAGCAGTTCTTC
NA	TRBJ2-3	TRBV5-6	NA	CASSLGGDTQYF	TGTGCCAGCAGCTTAGGGGGGGATACGCAGTATTTT
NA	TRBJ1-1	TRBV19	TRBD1	CASSTRQGIGDTEAFF	TGTGCCAGTAGTACCCGACAGGGAATAGGGGACACTGAAGCTTTCTTT
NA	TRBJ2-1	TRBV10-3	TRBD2	CAISEVAGVYNEQFF	TGTGCCATCAGTGAGGTAGCGGGAGTGTACAATGAGCAGTTCTTC
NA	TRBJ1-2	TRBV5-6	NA	CASSFEDYGYTF	TGTGCCAGCAGCTTCGAGGACTATGGCTACACCTTC
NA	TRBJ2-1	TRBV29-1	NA	CSVEARQSYNEQFF	TGCAGCGTTGAAGCTCGACAGAGTTACAATGAGCAGTTCTTC
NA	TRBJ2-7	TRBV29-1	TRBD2	CSPPGTSGSSVTYEQYF	TGCAGCCCCCCGGGGACTAGCGGGAGTTCGGTTACCTACGAGCAGTACTTC
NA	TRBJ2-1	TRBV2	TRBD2	CAGTSGSYNEQFF	TGTGCCGGCACTAGCGGTTCCTACAATGAGCAGTTCTTC
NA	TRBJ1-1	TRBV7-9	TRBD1	CASSLATGGDTEAFF	TGTGCCAGCAGCTTAGCCACAGGGGGGGACACTGAAGCTTTCTTT
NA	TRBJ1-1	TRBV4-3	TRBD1	CASSQGTGFGTEAFF	TGCGCCAGCAGCCAGGGGACAGGGTTCGGCACTGAAGCTTTCTTT
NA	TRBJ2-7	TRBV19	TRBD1	CASSWSTGGYEQYF	TGTGCCAGTAGTTGGTCGACAGGGGGCTACGAGCAGTACTTC
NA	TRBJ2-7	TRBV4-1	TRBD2	CASSQGLAGGPLGEQYF	TGCGCCAGCAGCCAAGGACTAGCGGGAGGGCCTCTCGGCGAGCAGTACTTC
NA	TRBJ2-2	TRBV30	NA	CAWSFSPMGTGELFF	TGTGCCTGGAGTTTCAGCCCCATGGGCACCGGGGAGCTGTTTTTT
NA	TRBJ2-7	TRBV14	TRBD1	CASSAQGSAYEQYF	TGTGCCAGCAGCGCACAGGGGTCGGCCTACGAGCAGTACTTC
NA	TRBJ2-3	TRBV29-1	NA	CSVSGPVGDTQYF	TGCAGCGTTAGTGGCCCGGTGGGTGATACGCAGTATTTT
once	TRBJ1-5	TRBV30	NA	CAWGREDNSNQPQHF	TGTGCCTGGGGTCGAGAGGACAATAGCAATCAGCCCCAGCATTTT
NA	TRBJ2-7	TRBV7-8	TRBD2	CASSAGLAGISYEQYF	TGTGCCAGCAGCGCGGGACTAGCGGGGATCTCCTACGAGCAGTACTTC
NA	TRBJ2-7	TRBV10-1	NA	CASSDEKEGFYEQYF	TGCGCCAGCAGTGACGAAAAGGAAGGGTTTTACGAGCAGTACTTC
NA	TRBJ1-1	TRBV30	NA	CAWTSPGNTEAFF	TGTGCCTGGACGAGCCCCGGGAACACTGAAGCTTTCTTT
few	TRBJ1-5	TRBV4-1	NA	CASSQVLAVSGSNQPQHF	TGCGCCAGCAGTCAAGTTCTGGCAGTGTCAGGCAGCAATCAGCCCCAGCATTTT
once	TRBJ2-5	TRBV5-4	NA	CASSLEQGEETQYF	TGTGCCAGCAGCTTGGAGCAGGGAGAAGAGACCCAGTACTTC